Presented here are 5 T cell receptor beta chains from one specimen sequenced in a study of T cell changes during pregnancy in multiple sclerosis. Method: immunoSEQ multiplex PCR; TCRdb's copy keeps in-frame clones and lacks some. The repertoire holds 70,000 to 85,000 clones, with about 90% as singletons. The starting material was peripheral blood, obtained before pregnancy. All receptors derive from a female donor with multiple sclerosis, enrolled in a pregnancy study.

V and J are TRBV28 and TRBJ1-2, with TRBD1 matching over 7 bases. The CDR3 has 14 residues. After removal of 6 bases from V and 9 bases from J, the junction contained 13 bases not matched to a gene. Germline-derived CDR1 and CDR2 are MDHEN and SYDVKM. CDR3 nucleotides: TGTGCCAGCAGCTTTCTCCGACAGGGTTCGCGCTACACCTTC. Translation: CASSFLRQGSRYTF.

CDR3 in DNA: TGTGCCAGCAGCTTAGCGCTAGAAACTGGTGAAGCTTTCTTT. Its translation is CASSLALETGEAFF. This chain connects TRBV7-6 to TRBJ1-1; D ambiguous. The CDR3 contains 14 residues. Trimming removed 0 bases from V and 7 bases from J, with 12 bases in between. From germline, CDR1 is SGHVS and CDR2 FNYEAQ.

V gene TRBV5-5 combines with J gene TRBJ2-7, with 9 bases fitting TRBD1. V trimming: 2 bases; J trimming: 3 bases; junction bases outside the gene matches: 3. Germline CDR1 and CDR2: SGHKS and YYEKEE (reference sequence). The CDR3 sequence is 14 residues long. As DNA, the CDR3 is TGTGCCAGCAGCTTAGGGACAGGGCACTACGAGCAGTACTTC. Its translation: CASSLGTGHYEQYF.

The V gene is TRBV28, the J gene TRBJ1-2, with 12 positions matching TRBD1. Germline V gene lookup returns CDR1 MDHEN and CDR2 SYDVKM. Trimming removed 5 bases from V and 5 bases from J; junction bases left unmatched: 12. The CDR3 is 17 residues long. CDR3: CASSPAAGTGGSYGYTF. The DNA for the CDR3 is TGTGCCAGCAGTCCTGCTGCCGGGACAGGGGGCTCTTATGGCTACACCTTC.

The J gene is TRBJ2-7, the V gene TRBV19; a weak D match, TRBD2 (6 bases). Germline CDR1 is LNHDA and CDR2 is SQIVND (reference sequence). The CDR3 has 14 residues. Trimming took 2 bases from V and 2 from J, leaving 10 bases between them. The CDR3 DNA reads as TGTGCCAGTAGTATAACCCCGGGGGCCTACGAGCAGTACTTC. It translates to CASSITPGAYEQYF.